These 20 T cell receptor beta chains share one sample of origin, sequenced in a study of radiotherapy plus CTLA-4 blockade in lung cancer. Only in-frame clones appear in the TCRdb table, and some are missing; sequencing was by immunoSEQ multiplex PCR. This table holds roughly 100,000 clones, 82% found once. The sequenced sample was peripheral blood, obtained from a patient treated with radiotherapy plus ipilimumab. Every receptor here comes from a human donor with non-small cell lung cancer who had a partial response to radiotherapy plus ipilimumab.

The chain combines TRBV5-1 with TRBJ2-3; TRBD1 matches 7 bases. V gave up 4 bases and J gave up 1 base; unmatched junction bases: 9. The germline V gene has CDR1 SGHRS and CDR2 YFSETQ. This CDR3 has 16 amino acids. CDR3 in amino acids: CASSPGRGRGTDTQYF. CDR3 in DNA: TGCGCCAGCAGCCCCGGTAGGGGGCGCGGCACAGATACGCAGTATTTT.

This clone was detected a few times. This chain joins TRBV4-2 and TRBJ1-2; 10 positions agree with TRBD1. There are 14 residues in the CDR3. After removal of 5 bases from V and 3 bases from J, the junction contained 3 bases not matched to a gene. CDR1 and CDR2 (germline): LGHNA, YNFKEQ. CDR3 residues: CASSTTGGDYGYTF. As DNA, the CDR3 is TGTGCCAGCAGCACGACAGGGGGCGACTATGGCTACACCTTC.

V gene TRBV2 combines with J gene TRBJ2-5; perhaps TRBD1 as D (5 bases). Germline V gives CDR1 SNHLY, CDR2 FYNNEI. V was clipped by 6 bases and J by 5 bases, with 10 bases between them. This CDR3 is built from 12 residues. CDR3 residues: CASSPSGETQYF. The CDR3 DNA is TGTGCCAGCAGCCCATCAGGGGAGACCCAGTACTTC.

The CDR3 spells CASSGEREYPKNIQYF. In DNA form, the CDR3 reads TGTGCCAGCAGCGGAGAACGGGAGTACCCCAAAAACATTCAGTACTTC. The chain has TRBV9 and TRBJ2-4; D possibly corresponds to TRBD2 (6 bases). CDR3 length equals 16 residues. Trimming shortened V by 3 bases and J by 2 bases, and 15 bases separated the two germline ends. The germline V gene has CDR1 SGDLS and CDR2 YYNGEE.

The sample holds a few counts of this clone. Sequence at one end of the junction differs from germline and may be a read error. The rearrangement joins TRBV28 to TRBJ2-7; D is possibly TRBD2 (6 bases). CDR3 length: 11 amino acids. Germline CDR1 MDHEN, CDR2 SYDVKM. The CDR3 sequence is CASSLFRELDF. CDR3 DNA sequence: TGTGCCAGCAGTTTATTCCGGGAGCTTGACTTC.

This clone was observed a few times. The genes are TRBV7-2 and TRBJ2-7; the D gene is possibly TRBD2 (6 bases). V was pared by 0 bases and J by 6 bases, with 18 bases between. The CDR3 runs 16 residues. CDR1 and CDR2 (germline): SGHTA, FQGNSA. CDR3 DNA sequence: TGTGCCAGCAGCTTAGCGATCCGGGAGCCCCGGGGCGAGCAGTACTTC. It codes for CASSLAIREPRGEQYF.

The rearrangement uses TRBV28 and TRBJ1-2, with 8 nucleotides matching TRBD1. Trimming removed 4 bases from V and 8 bases from J; junction bases left unmatched: 12. This CDR3 comprises 15 residues. Germline CDR1 reads MDHEN; CDR2 reads SYDVKM. The CDR3 is CASSSRTGWVVGYTF. In DNA form, the CDR3 reads TGTGCCAGCAGTTCCCGGACAGGGTGGGTAGTCGGCTACACCTTC.

This clone was seen more than once but under ten times. This rearrangement joins TRBV27 to TRBJ1-5; D is perhaps TRBD1 (5 bases). The V gene lost 5 bases and the J gene lost 2 bases, with 10 bases spanning the gap. This CDR3 is 14 amino acids long. CDR1 is MNHEY and CDR2 is SMNVEV in the germline V gene (reference sequence). This chain's CDR3 is CASSPRVGNQPQHF. DNA of the CDR3: TGTGCCAGCAGTCCCAGGGTAGGCAATCAGCCCCAGCATTTT.

J is TRBJ2-2 and V is TRBV28, with 8 positions matching TRBD2. Germline V gene sequence: CDR1 MDHEN, CDR2 SYDVKM. V gave up 4 bases and J gave up 7 bases; unmatched junction bases: 8. The CDR3 covers 15 residues. The CDR3 loop is CASSSGTSRGGELFF. CDR3 DNA sequence: TGTGCCAGCAGTTCGGGGACTAGTAGGGGCGGGGAGCTGTTTTTT.

V usage is TRBV27 and J usage is TRBJ2-5; D unresolved. The end of the DNA is better explained by TRBJ2-7, so the J call may be wrong. CDR3 length: 17 residues. Germline CDR1 and CDR2: MNHEY and SMNVEV (reference sequence). The CDR3 bases are TGTGCCAGCCTCGGGTCTGCCTCGCGCTTATACCCCTACGAGCAGTACTTC. This sequence encodes CASLGSASRLYPYEQYF.

The rearrangement links TRBV5-1 to TRBJ1-2; 7 bases fit TRBD1. This CDR3 is 15 amino acids long. Germline-derived CDR1 and CDR2 are SGHRS and YFSETQ. J lost 3 bases, V lost 4 bases, and 9 bases had no gene match. CDR3 loop: CASSGGGTDYYGYTF. The CDR3 DNA follows: TGCGCCAGCAGCGGTGGCGGGACAGACTACTATGGCTACACCTTC.

CDR3: CASSDAGLTDTQYF. Here the CDR3 DNA reads TGCGCCAGCAGTGACGCGGGTCTCACAGATACGCAGTATTTT. This sequence joins TRBV10-1 and TRBJ2-3, with D tentatively TRBD2 (5 bases). The CDR3 length is 14 residues. Germline CDR1 WNHNN, CDR2 SYGVQD (reference sequence). Trimming shortened V by 3 bases and J by 2 bases, and 9 bases separated the two germline ends.

This chain joins TRBV27 and TRBJ2-1, with D perhaps TRBD1 (6 bases). V lost 6 bases to trimming and J lost 12 bases, with 12 bases between them. The CDR3 extends over 11 amino acids. From germline, CDR1 is MNHEY and CDR2 SMNVEV (reference sequence). CDR3 nucleotide sequence: TGTGCCAGCAGGGGGGCCCGGGGGCAGTTCTTC. Translated, it gives CASRGARGQFF.

This sequence joins TRBV7-9 and TRBJ1-1; 7 nucleotides match TRBD1. In germline, CDR1 is SEHNR, CDR2 FQNEAQ (reference sequence). The V segment lost 4 bases and the J segment 1 base; nucleotides outside the gene matches: 3. This CDR3 is built from 14 residues. CDR3 residues: CASSSDRSNTEAFF. CDR3 DNA sequence: TGTGCCAGCAGCTCGGACAGGTCGAACACTGAAGCTTTCTTT.

The chain is built from TRBV5-1 and TRBJ2-1, with D perhaps matching TRBD2 (6 bases). From germline, CDR1 is SGHRS and CDR2 YFSETQ. This CDR3 comprises 15 residues. The V gene lost 3 bases and the J gene lost 4 bases, with 14 bases spanning the gap. This chain's CDR3 is CASSSTSSQYNEQFF. The CDR3 DNA reads as TGCGCCAGCAGCTCTACTAGCTCCCAATACAATGAGCAGTTCTTC.

V and J are TRBV6-1 and TRBJ2-7; TRBD2 agrees at 11 bases. V trimming: 4 bases; J trimming: 7 bases; junction bases outside the gene matches: 15. Germline V gene lookup returns CDR1 MNHNS and CDR2 SASEGT. CDR3 length equals 17 residues. This chain's CDR3 is CASSAPRLAGKAGEQYF. CDR3 bases: TGTGCCAGCAGTGCCCCCCGACTAGCGGGAAAGGCAGGGGAGCAGTACTTC.

The rearrangement links TRBV11-2 to TRBJ1-5; 7 bases are a match to TRBD1. This CDR3 is built from 16 residues. The V gene end was trimmed by 5 bases and the J gene end by 5 bases; junction bases not matched to a gene: 12. From germline, CDR1 is SGHAT and CDR2 FQNNGV. The CDR3 here is CASSLGNTGADQPQHF. CDR3 DNA sequence: TGTGCCAGCAGCCTGGGGAACACAGGGGCCGATCAGCCCCAGCATTTT.

The genes are TRBV6-9 and TRBJ2-7, with D maybe TRBD2 (6 bases). This CDR3 has 11 amino acids. V dropped 6 bases and J dropped 12 bases, with 15 bases sitting between them. CDR1 is MNHGY, CDR2 SVAAGI, per germline. The CDR3 bases are TGTGCCAGCAGCCTCCGGGGAGGTACGTACTTC. Protein: CASSLRGGTYF.

The rearrangement uses TRBV5-1 and TRBJ2-7; 7 positions agree with TRBD1. CDR3 length equals 13 residues. Looked up from germline, CDR1 is SGHRS and CDR2 is YFSETQ. The trim removed 4 bases at V and 12 bases at J, leaving 13 bases unmatched. CDR3 region: CASSLRQGMITYF. Written as DNA, the CDR3 is TGCGCCAGCAGCCTAAGACAGGGTATGATCACGTACTTC.

The V call is TRBV28, the J call TRBJ2-5; 11 bases match TRBD2. The CDR3 totals 15 residues. Germline assignment: CDR1 MDHEN and CDR2 SYDVKM. J was trimmed by 4 bases and V by 2 bases; bases with no gene match: 3. The CDR3 loop is CASSLLAGGGETQYF. In DNA, the CDR3 is TGTGCCAGCAGTTTACTAGCGGGAGGCGGAGAGACCCAGTACTTC. Full variable domain (remainder filled in from reference TRBV28 and TRBJ2-5): DVKVTQSSRYLVKRTGEKVFLECVQDMDHENMFWYRQDPGLGLRLIYFSYDVKMKEKGDIPEGYSVSREKKERFSLILESASTNQTSMYLCASSLLAGGGETQYFGPGTRLLVL.